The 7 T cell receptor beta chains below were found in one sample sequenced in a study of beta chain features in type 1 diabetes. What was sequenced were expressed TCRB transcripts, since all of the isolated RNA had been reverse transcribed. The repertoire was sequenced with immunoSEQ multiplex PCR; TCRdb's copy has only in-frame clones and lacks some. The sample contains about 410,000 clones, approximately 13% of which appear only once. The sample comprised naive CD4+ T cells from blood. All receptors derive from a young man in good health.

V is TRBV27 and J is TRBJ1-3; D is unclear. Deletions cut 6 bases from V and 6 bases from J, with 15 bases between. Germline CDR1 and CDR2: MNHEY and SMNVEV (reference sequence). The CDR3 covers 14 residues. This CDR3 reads CASSPADRVNTIYF. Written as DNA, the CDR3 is TGTGCCAGCAGCCCCGCGGACCGCGTAAACACCATATATTTT.

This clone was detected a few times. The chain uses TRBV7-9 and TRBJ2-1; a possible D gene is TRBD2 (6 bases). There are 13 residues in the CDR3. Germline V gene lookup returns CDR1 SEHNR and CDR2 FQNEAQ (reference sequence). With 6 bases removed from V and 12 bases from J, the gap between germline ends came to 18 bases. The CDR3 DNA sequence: TGTGCCAGCAGTTCATCAGGGACTCCCCGGCAGTTCTTC. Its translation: CASSSSGTPRQFF. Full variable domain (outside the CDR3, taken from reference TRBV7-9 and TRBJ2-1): DTGVSQNPRHKITKRGQNVTFRCDPISEHNRLYWYRQTLGQGPEFLTYFQNEAQLEKSRLLSDRFSAERPKGSFSTLEIQRTEQGDSAMYLCASSSSGTPRQFFGPGTRLTVL.

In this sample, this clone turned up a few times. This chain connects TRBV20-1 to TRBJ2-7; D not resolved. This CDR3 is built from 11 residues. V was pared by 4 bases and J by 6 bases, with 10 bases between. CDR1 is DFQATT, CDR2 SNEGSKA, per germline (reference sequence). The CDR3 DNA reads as TGCAGTGCTAAAGGACGCGGCGAGCAGTACGTC. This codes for CSAKGRGEQYV.

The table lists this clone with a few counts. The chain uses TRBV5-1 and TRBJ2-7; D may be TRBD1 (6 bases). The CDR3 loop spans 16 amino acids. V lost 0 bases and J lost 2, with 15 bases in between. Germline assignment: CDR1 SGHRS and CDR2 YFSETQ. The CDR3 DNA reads TGCGCCAGCAGCTTGGACCAGATACAGGGTACCTACGAGCAGTACGTC. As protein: CASSLDQIQGTYEQYV.

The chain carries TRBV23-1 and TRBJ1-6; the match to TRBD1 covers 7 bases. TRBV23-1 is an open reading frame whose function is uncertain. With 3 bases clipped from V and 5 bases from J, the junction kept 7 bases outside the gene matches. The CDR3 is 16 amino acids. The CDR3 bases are TGCGCCAGCAGTCAGACCGGGACAGAAGATAATTCACCCCTCCACTTT. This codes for CASSQTGTEDNSPLHF.

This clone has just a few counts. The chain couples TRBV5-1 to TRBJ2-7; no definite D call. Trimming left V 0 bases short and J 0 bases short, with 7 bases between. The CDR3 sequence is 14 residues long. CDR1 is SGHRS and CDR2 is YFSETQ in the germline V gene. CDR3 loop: CASSLEGSSYEQYV. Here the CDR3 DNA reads TGCGCCAGCAGCTTGGAGGGCAGCTCCTACGAGCAGTACGTC.

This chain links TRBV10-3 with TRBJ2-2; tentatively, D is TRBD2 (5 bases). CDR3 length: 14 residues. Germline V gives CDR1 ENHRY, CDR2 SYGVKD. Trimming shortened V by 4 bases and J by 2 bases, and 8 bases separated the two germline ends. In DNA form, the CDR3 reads TGTGCCATCAGTGGAGGGCCCAACACCGGGGAGCTGTTTTTT. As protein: CAISGGPNTGELFF.